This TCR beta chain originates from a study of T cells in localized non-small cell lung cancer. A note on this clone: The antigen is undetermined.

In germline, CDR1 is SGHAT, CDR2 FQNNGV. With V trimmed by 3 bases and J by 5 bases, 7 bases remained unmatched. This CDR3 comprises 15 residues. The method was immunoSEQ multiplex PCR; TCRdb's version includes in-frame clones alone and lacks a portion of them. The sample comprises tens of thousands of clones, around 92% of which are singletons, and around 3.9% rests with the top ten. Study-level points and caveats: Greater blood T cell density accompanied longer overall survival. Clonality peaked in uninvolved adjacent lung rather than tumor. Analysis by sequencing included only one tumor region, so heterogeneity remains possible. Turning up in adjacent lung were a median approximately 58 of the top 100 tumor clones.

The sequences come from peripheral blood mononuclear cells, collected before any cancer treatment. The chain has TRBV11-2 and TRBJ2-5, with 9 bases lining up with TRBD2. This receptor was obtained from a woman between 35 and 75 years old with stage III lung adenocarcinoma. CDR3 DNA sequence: TGTGCCAGCAGCTTCTGGCGGGAGGGCCGGGAGACCCAGTACTTC. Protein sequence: CASSFWREGRETQYF.